The 18 T cell receptor beta chains presented below share a single source sample, sequenced in a study of cytomegalovirus exposure and HLA in healthy donors. The PCR had 60 Vbeta and 13 Jbeta primers. The protocol was immunoSEQ multiplex PCR, while the TCRdb copy is restricted to in-frame clones and leaves out a portion. The data hold some 140,000 clones, with about four fifths observed a single time. The specimen was PBMCs. Receptors were obtained from a male donor in good health and CMV-seropositive.

The chain is built from TRBV29-1 and TRBJ2-2, with D perhaps matching TRBD1 (5 bases). The CDR3 is 14 residues long. Trimming stripped 4 bases from V and 2 bases from J, with 11 bases between. Germline assignment: CDR1 SQVTM and CDR2 ANQGSEA. The CDR3 nucleotides are TGCAGCGTTGGTGCCAGGGAAAACACCGGGGAGCTGTTTTTT. This sequence encodes CSVGARENTGELFF.

The gene calls are TRBV19 and TRBJ2-5, with a tentative D call TRBD2 (6 bases). Per the germline V gene, CDR1 is LNHDA and CDR2 is SQIVND (reference sequence). CDR3 length: 14 residues. Trimming stripped 5 bases from V and 5 bases from J, with 15 bases between. The CDR3 DNA follows: TGTGCCAGTAGTTCCCTAACTAGCTCGGAGACCCAGTACTTC. Residues: CASSSLTSSETQYF.

The V gene is TRBV18, the J gene TRBJ1-5, with unresolved D. The CDR3 is made up of 15 amino acids. V dropped 2 bases and J dropped 4 bases, with 12 bases sitting between them. CDR1 is KGHSH, CDR2 LQKENI, per germline. The CDR3 bases are TGTGCCAGCTCACCAGAGAGCGGCATAAATCAGCCCCAGCATTTT. Its protein product is CASSPESGINQPQHF.

V usage is TRBV15 and J usage is TRBJ1-1; no definite D call. Germline V gene data show CDR1 as LNHNV and CDR2 as YYDKDF (reference sequence). Trimming removed 0 bases at V and 6 bases at J, with 8 bases between. This CDR3 spans 13 amino acids. The CDR3, as DNA: TGTGCCACCAGCAGAGATACAAATCCTGAAGCTTTCTTT. It codes for CATSRDTNPEAFF.

J is TRBJ1-1 and V is TRBV11-2; 7 bases are a match to TRBD1. The germline V gene encodes CDR1 SGHAT and CDR2 FQNNGV. The CDR3 extends over 18 amino acids. Trimming cost V 0 bases and J 3 bases; bases outside gene matches: 13. The CDR3 DNA is TGTGCCAGCAGCTTAGATCCCGCCACTAGGACAGGATACACTGAAGCTTTCTTT. It yields the protein CASSLDPATRTGYTEAFF.

The J gene is TRBJ2-1, the V gene TRBV19; 8 bases align to TRBD2. The CDR3 runs to 17 residues. With 5 bases clipped from V and 0 bases from J, the junction kept 9 bases outside the gene matches. CDR1 and CDR2 from the germline V gene are LNHDA and SQIVND (reference sequence). The CDR3 reads CASSSGLASPSYNEQFF. In DNA form, the CDR3 reads TGTGCCAGTAGTTCCGGACTAGCCTCACCCTCCTACAATGAGCAGTTCTTC. Full variable domain (missing parts from reference TRBV19 and TRBJ2-1): DGGITQSPKYLFRKEGQNVTLSCEQNLNHDAMYWYRQDPGQGLRLIYYSQIVNDFQKGDIAEGYSVSREKKESFPLTVTSAQKNPTAFYLCASSSGLASPSYNEQFFGPGTRLTVL.

The rearrangement joins TRBV7-9 to TRBJ1-3; TRBD1 is a possible D gene (5 bases). V lost 5 bases and J lost 1, with 12 bases in between. The CDR3 contains 15 residues. Germline lookup yields CDR1 SEHNR and CDR2 FQNEAQ (reference sequence). CDR3 DNA: TGTGCCAGCAGCCCGACAGCCGCTTCTGGAAACACCATATATTTT. This codes for CASSPTAASGNTIYF. The whole variable domain, filled in from reference TRBV7-9 and TRBJ1-3, reads DTGVSQNPRHKITKRGQNVTFRCDPISEHNRLYWYRQTLGQGPEFLTYFQNEAQLEKSRLLSDRFSAERPKGSFSTLEIQRTEQGDSAMYLCASSPTAASGNTIYFGEGSWLTVV.

V usage is TRBV6-5 and J usage is TRBJ1-2; TRBD1 matches 11 bases. The CDR3 runs 15 residues. V gave up 0 bases and J gave up 5 bases; unmatched junction bases: 2. Germline V gene lookup returns CDR1 MNHEY and CDR2 SVGAGI. CDR3 protein: CASSYSWDRGYGYTF. The CDR3 DNA reads as TGTGCCAGCAGTTACTCCTGGGACAGGGGGTATGGCTACACCTTC.

The chain is built from TRBV6-1 and TRBJ1-5, with D perhaps matching TRBD1 (6 bases). With 2 bases removed from V and 4 bases from J, the gap between germline ends came to 9 bases. The germline V gene encodes CDR1 MNHNS and CDR2 SASEGT. The CDR3 is made up of 14 amino acids. The CDR3 loop is CASSEQGTNQPQHF. The CDR3 DNA sequence: TGTGCCAGCAGTGAACAGGGGACAAATCAGCCCCAGCATTTT.

This clone was seen only a few times. V and J are TRBV10-1 and TRBJ2-7; 9 nucleotides match TRBD1. V shed 4 bases, J shed 6 bases, and the junction held 10 bases outside the gene matches. This CDR3 is 15 amino acids long. Germline V gene lookup returns CDR1 WNHNN and CDR2 SYGVQD (reference sequence). In DNA form, the CDR3 reads TGCGCCAGCAGTGGACACAGGGGGCTTGTCGCCGAGCAGTACTTC. Translating it yields CASSGHRGLVAEQYF.

The chain is built from TRBV6-7 and TRBJ2-2, with 10 bases fitting TRBD2. TRBV6-7 is flagged as an ORF with uncertain function. Losses at the gene ends were 6 bases for V and 2 bases for J; bases not matched to a gene: 18. The CDR3 is 20 residues long. The CDR3 spells CASSPDPTSGATDNTGELFF. The CDR3 DNA is TGTGCCAGCAGCCCAGATCCCACTAGCGGGGCGACTGACAACACCGGGGAGCTGTTTTTT.

With respect to this clone: The junction does not match germline at one end; this may be a read error. The rearrangement uses TRBV7-9 and TRBJ2-7, with 10 nucleotides matching TRBD2. In germline, CDR1 is SEHNR, CDR2 FQNEAQ (reference sequence). There are 13 residues in the CDR3. CDR3 region: CSSSLTSGNEQYF. The CDR3 DNA reads as TGTTCCAGCAGCTTAACTAGCGGGAACGAGCAGTACTTC. Variable domain in full (rest from reference TRBV7-9 and TRBJ2-7): DTGVSQNPRHKITKRGQNVTFRCDPISEHNRLYWYRQTLGQGPEFLTYFQNEAQLEKSRLLSDRFSAERPKGSFSTLEIQRTEQGDSAMYLCSSSLTSGNEQYFGPGTRLTVT.

The V and J genes are TRBV11-1 and TRBJ2-7, with 7 nucleotides matching TRBD1. Germline CDR1 reads SGHAT; CDR2 reads FQDESV (reference sequence). V lost 5 bases, J lost 3 bases, and 7 bases stayed unmatched. The length of the CDR3 is 14 residues. CDR3 DNA: TGTGCCAGCAGCCCTACGCCAGGGGGCTACGAGCAGTACTTC. Its translation: CASSPTPGGYEQYF.

On this clone: One junction end disagrees with the germline gene, perhaps due to a read error. This chain uses TRBV7-3 with TRBJ1-2; 7 bases map to TRBD1. This CDR3 is built from 13 residues. From germline, CDR1 is SGHTA and CDR2 FQGTGA. In nucleotides, the CDR3 is TGTGCCAGCAGCTTAGGTCAGGGGGGCGGCTACCCCTTC. As protein: CASSLGQGGGYPF.

The rearrangement links TRBV14 to TRBJ2-7, with a possible D match to TRBD2 (6 bases). The CDR3 loop spans 13 amino acids. V shed 4 bases and J shed 4 bases, with 11 bases lying between them. Germline V lookup: CDR1 SGHDN, CDR2 FVKESK. CDR3 sequence reads: CASSLGLSYEQYF. The CDR3 region has the DNA TGTGCCAGCAGCCTGGGACTTTCTTACGAGCAGTACTTC.

The chain combines TRBV29-1 with TRBJ2-7, with 15 bases matching TRBD2. V trimming: 1 base; J trimming: 0 bases; junction bases outside the gene matches: 7. Germline-derived CDR1 and CDR2 are SQVTM and ANQGSEA. This CDR3 spans 18 amino acids. CDR3 amino acids: CSVEVMGLAGGPSYEQYF. CDR3 sequence (DNA): TGCAGCGTTGAAGTGATGGGACTAGCGGGAGGCCCCTCCTACGAGCAGTACTTC.

Only a few counts were recorded for this clone. Other DNA sequences in this specimen translate into the identical CDR3. The chain links TRBV6-5 to TRBJ2-7; tentatively, D is TRBD1 (5 bases). Germline V gene sequence: CDR1 MNHEY, CDR2 SVGAGI. The V and J ends lost 3 bases and 0 bases respectively, with 9 bases between them. The CDR3 covers 14 residues. CDR3 sequence: CASSYRGSSYEQYF. The CDR3 DNA reads TGTGCCAGCAGTTATAGGGGAAGCTCCTACGAGCAGTACTTC.

The J gene is TRBJ1-4, the V gene TRBV9; D perhaps matches TRBD1 (6 bases). V lost 3 bases, J lost 7 bases, and 10 bases lay in between. The CDR3 is made up of 13 amino acids. Germline V CDR1 and CDR2: SGDLS, YYNGEE. This CDR3 reads CASSGGHREKLFF. CDR3 coding DNA: TGTGCCAGCAGCGGGGGGCATCGTGAAAAACTGTTTTTT. Using reference TRBV9 and TRBJ1-4 for the parts outside the CDR3, the full variable domain is DSGVTQTPKHLITATGQRVTLRCSPRSGDLSVYWYQQSLDQGLQFLIQYYNGEERAKGNILERFSAQQFPDLHSELNLSSLELGDSALYFCASSGGHREKLFFGSGTQLSVL.